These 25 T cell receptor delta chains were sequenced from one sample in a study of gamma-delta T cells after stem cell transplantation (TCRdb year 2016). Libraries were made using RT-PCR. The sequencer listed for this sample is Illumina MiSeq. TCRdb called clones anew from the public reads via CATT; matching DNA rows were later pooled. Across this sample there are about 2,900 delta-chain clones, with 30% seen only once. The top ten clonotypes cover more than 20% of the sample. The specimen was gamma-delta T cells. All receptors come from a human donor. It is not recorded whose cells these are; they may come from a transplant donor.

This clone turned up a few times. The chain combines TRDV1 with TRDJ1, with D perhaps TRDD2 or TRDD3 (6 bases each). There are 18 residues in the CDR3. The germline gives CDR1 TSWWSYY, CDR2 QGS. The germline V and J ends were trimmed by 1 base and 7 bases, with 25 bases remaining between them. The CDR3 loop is CALGEQESYLMGVGKLIF. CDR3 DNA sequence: TGTGCTCTTGGGGAACAGGAGTCCTACCTGATGGGGGTTGGTAAACTCATCTTT.

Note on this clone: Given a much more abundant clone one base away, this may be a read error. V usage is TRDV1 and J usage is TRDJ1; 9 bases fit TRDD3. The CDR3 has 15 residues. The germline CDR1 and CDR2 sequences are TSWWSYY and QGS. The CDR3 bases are TGTGCTCCTGGGGAACACATGACTGGGGGAAATAAACTCATCTTT. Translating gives CAPGEHMTGGNKLIF.

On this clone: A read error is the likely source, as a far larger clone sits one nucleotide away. CDR3 region: CACDTEGPYTDKLIF. The CDR3 DNA is TGTGCCTGTGACACCGAGGGGCCGTACACCGATAAACTCATCTTT. The V gene is TRDV2, the J gene TRDJ1; D is unresolved. The CDR3 length is 15 residues. V lost 0 bases to trimming and J lost 0 bases, with 10 bases between them. Germline-derived CDR1 and CDR2 are GEAIGNYY and EKD.

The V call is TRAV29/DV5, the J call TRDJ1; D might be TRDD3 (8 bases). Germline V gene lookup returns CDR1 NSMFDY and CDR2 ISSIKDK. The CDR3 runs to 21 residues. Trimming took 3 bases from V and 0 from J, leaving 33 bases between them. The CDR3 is CAATGGVPTRLGGPYTDKLIF. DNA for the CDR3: TGTGCAGCAACCGGAGGGGTTCCTACACGACTGGGGGGACCGTACACCGATAAACTCATCTTT.

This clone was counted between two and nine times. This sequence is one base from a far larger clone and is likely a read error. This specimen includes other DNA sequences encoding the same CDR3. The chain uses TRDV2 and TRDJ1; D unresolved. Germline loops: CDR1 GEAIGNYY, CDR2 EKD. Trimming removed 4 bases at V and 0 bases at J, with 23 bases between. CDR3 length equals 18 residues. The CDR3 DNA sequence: TGTGCCTGTGATACCCTGCTGACACCGAATTCATACACCGATAAACTCATCTTT. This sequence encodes CACDTLLTPNSYTDKLIF.

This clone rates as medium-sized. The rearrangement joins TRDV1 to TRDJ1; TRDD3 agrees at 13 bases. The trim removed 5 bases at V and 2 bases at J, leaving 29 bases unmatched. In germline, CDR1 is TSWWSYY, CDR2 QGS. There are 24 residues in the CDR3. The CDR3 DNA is TGTGCTCTTGGGCCCAACAGGTCCCAAAAGTACTGGGGGATACGCCCAGGGGGAACCGATAAACTCATCTTT. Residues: CALGPNRSQKYWGIRPGGTDKLIF.

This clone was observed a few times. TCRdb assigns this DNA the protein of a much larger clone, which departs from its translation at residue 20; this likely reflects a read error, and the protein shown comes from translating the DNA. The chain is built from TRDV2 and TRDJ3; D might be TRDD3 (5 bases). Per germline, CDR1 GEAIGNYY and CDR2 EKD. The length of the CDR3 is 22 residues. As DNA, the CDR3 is TGTGCCTGTGACACCGCCGAGTCTCTTAGCGCCGCAGGCTCCTGGGACACCCGACAGAAGTTTTTC. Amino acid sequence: CACDTAESLSAAGSWDTRQKFF.

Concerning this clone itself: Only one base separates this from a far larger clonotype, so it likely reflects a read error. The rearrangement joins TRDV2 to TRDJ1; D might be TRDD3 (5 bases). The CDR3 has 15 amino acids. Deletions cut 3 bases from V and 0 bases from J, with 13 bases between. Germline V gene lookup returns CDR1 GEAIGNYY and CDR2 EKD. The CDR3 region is CACDAVGPYTDKLIF. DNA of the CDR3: TGTGCCTGTGACGCCGTGGGGCCGTACACCGATAAACTCATCTTT.

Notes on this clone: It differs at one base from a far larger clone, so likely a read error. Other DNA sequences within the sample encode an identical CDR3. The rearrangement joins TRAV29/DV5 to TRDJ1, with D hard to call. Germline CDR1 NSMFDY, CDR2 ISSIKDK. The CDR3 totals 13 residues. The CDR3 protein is CAASVAFVDKLIF. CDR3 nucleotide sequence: TGCGCAGCAAGCGTGGCCTTTGTCGATAAACTCATCTTT.

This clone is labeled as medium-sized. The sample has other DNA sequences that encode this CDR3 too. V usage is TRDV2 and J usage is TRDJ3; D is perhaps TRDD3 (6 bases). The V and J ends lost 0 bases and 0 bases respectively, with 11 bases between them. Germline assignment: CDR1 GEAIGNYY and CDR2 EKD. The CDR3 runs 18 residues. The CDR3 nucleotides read TGTGCCTGTGACACCCTACTGGGAAGCTCCTGGGACACCCGACAGATGTTTTTC. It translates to CACDTLLGSSWDTRQMFF.

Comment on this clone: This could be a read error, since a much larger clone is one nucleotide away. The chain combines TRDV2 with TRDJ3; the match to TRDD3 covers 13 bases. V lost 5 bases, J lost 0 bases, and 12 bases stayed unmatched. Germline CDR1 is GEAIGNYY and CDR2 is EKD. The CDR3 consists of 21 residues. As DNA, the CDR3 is TGTGCCTGTGGCCCCGTACTGGGGGATACGGATAGCTCCTGGGACACCCGACAGATGTTTTTC. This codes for CACGPVLGDTDSSWDTRQMFF.

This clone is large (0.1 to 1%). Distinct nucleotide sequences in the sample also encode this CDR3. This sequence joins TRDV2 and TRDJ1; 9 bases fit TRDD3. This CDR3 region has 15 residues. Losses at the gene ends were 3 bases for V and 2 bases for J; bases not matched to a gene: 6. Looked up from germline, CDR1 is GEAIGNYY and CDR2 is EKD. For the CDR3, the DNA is TGTGCCTGTGACCCTTTGGGGATACGGACCGATAAACTCATCTTT. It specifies CACDPLGIRTDKLIF.

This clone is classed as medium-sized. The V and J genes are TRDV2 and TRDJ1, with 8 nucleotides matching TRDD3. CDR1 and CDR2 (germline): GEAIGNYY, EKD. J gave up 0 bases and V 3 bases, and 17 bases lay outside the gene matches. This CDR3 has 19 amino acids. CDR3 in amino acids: CACDPILGESLGDTDKLIF. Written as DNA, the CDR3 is TGTGCCTGTGACCCAATTCTTGGGGAGTCACTGGGGGACACCGATAAACTCATCTTT.

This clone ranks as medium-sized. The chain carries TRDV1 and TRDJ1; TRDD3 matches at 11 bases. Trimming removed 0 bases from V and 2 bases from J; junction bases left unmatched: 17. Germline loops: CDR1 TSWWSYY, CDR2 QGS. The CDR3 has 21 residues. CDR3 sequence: CALGELSLSAPWGIRTDKLIF. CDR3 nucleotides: TGTGCTCTTGGGGAACTTTCCTTGTCGGCCCCTTGGGGGATACGGACCGATAAACTCATCTTT.

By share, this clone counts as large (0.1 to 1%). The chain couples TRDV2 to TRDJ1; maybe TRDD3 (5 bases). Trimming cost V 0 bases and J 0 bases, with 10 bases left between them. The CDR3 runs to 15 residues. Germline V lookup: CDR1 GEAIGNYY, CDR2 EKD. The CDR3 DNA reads TGTGCCTGTGACACCGTGGGGCCGTACACCGATAAACTCATCTTT. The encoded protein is CACDTVGPYTDKLIF.

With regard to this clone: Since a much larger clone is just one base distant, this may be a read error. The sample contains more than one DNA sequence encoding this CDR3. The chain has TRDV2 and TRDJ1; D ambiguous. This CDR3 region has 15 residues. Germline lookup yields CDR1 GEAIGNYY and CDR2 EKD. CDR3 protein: CACDLLLGPTDKLIF. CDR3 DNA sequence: TGTGCCTGTGACCTCCTGCTTGGCCCGACCGATAAACTCATCTTC.

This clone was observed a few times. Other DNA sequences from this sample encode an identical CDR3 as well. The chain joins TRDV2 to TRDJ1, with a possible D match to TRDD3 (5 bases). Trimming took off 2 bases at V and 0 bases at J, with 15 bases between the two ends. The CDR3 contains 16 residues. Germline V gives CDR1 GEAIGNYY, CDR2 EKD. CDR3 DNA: TGTGCCTGTGACATTCTGACTGGAGGTCACACCGATAAACTCATCTTT. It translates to CACDILTGGHTDKLIF.

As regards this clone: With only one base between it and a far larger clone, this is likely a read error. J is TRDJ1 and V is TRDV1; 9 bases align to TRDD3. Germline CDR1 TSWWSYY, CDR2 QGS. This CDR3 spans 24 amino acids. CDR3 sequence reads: CALGDFPTNIPILGEIRYTDKLTF. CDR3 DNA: TGTGCTCTTGGGGACTTTCCTACGAACATACCTATACTGGGGGAGATCAGGTACACCGATAAACTCACCTTT.

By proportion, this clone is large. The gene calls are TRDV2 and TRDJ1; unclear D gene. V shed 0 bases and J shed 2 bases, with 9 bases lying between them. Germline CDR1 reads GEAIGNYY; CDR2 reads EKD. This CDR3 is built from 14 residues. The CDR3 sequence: CACDTLEGTDKLIF. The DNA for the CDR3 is TGTGCCTGTGACACCCTAGAAGGAACCGATAAACTCATCTTT.

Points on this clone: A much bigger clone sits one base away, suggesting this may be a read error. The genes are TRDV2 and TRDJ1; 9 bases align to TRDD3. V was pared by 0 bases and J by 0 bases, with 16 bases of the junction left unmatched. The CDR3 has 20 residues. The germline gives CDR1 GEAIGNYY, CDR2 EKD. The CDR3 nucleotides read TGTGCCTGTGACACCGAGCAGGACTGGGGGAAACGGATGGACACCGATAAACTCATCTTT. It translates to CACDTEQDWGKRMDTDKLIF.

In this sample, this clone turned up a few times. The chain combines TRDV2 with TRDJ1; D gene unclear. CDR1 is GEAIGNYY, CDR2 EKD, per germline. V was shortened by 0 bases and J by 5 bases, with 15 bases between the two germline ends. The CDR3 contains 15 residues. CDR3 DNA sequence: TGTGCCTGTGACACCATTGCTACGTCAAGGGATAAACTCATCTTT. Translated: CACDTIATSRDKLIF.

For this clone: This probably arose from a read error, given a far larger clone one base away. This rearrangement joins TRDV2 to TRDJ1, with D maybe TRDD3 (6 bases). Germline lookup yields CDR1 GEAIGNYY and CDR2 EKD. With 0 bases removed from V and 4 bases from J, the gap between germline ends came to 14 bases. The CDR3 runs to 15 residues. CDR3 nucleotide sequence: TGTGCCTGTGACACCCTTGGGCGATACGGCGATAAACTCATCTTT. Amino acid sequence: CACDTLGRYGDKLIF.

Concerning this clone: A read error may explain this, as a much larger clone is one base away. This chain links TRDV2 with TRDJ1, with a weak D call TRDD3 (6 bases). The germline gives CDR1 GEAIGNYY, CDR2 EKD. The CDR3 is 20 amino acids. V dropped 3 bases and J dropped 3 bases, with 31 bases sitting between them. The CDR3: CACDLLGGDPEGESADKLIF. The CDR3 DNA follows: TGTGCCTGTGACCTTCTCGGGGGGGACCCAGAAGGGGAGAGCGCCGATAAACTCATCTTT.

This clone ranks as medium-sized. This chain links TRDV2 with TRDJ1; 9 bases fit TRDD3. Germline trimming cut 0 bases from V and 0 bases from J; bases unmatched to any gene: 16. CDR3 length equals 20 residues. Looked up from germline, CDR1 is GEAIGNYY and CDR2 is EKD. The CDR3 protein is CACDTIPSGYWGTYTDKLIF. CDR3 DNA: TGTGCCTGTGACACCATTCCTTCAGGGTACTGGGGGACGTACACCGATAAACTCATCTTT.

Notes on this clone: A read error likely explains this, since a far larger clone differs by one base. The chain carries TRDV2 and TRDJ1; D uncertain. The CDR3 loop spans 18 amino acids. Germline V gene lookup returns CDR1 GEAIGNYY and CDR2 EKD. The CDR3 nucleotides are TGTGCCTGTGGCACCCTGCTGACACCGAATTCATACACCGATAAACTCATCTTT. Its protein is CACGTLLTPNSYTDKLIF.